This T cell receptor (beta chain) derives from a study of blood T cell repertoires in COVID-19. The CDR3 runs to 13 residues. V was cut by 6 bases and J by 0 bases, with 11 bases left in between. Germline V CDR1 and CDR2: SQVTM, ANQGSEA. Only in-frame clones appear in the TCRdb table, and some are missing; sequencing was by immunoSEQ multiplex PCR. The sample comprises roughly 62,000 clones, around 84% of which are singletons, and approximately 1% rests with the top ten. This TCR derives from a man in his 70s with acute or convalescent COVID-19. J is TRBJ1-1 and V is TRBV29-1; D is uncertain. Sequenced sample: peripheral blood. This CDR3 reads CSVHRGMNTEAFF. In DNA form, the CDR3 reads TGCAGCGTCCATCGCGGAATGAACACTGAAGCTTTCTTT.